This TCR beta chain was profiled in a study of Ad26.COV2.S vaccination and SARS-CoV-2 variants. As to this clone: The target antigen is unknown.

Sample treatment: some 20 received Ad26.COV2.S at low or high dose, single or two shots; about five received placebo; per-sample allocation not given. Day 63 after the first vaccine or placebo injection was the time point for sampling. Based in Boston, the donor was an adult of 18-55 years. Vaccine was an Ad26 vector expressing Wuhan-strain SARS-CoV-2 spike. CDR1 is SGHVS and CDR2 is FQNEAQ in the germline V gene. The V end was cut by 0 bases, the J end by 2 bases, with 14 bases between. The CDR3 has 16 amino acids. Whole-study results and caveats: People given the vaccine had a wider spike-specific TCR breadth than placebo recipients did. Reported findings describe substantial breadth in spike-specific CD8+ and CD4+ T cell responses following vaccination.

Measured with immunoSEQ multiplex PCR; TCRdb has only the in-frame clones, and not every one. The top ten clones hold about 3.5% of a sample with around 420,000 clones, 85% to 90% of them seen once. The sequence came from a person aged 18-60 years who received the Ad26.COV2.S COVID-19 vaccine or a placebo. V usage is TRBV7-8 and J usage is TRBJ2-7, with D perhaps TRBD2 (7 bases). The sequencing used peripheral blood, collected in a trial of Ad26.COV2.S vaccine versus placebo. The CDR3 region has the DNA TGTGCCAGCAGCTTAGCCAACAGGGACTATGCCTACGAGCAGTACTTC. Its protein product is CASSLANRDYAYEQYF.